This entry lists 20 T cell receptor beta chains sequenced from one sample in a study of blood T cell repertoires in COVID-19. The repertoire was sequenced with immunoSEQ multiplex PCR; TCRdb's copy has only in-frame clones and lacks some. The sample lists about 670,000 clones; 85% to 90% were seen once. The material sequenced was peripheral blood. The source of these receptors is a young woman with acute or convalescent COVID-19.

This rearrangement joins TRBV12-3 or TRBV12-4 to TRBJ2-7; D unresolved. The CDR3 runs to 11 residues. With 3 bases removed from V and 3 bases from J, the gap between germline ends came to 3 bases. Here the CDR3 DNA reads TGTGCCAGCAGTTTCTTCTACGAGCAGTACTTC. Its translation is CASSFFYEQYF.

The CDR3 region is CASSLAQVVEAFF. CDR3 DNA sequence: TGTGCCAGCAGCTTGGCCCAGGTTGTTGAAGCTTTCTTT. The chain employs TRBV7-9 and TRBJ1-1; no clear D. Per germline, CDR1 SEHNR and CDR2 FQNEAQ (reference sequence). Trimming took 3 bases from V and 7 from J, leaving 12 bases between them. The CDR3 contains 13 residues. Variable domain in full (rest from reference TRBV7-9 and TRBJ1-1): DTGVSQNPRHKITKRGQNVTFRCDPISEHNRLYWYRQTLGQGPEFLTYFQNEAQLEKSRLLSDRFSAERPKGSFSTLEIQRTEQGDSAMYLCASSLAQVVEAFFGQGTRLTVV.

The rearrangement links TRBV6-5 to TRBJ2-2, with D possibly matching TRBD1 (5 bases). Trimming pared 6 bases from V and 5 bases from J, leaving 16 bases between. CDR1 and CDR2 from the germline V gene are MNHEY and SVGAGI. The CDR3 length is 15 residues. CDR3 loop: CASSSRVVGTGELFF. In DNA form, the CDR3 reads TGTGCCAGCAGCTCCAGGGTGGTCGGGACCGGGGAGCTGTTTTTT.

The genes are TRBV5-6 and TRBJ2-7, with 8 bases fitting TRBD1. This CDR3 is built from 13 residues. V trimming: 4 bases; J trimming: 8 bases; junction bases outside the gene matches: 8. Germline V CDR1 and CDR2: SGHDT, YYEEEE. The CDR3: CASSQIRQGKQYF. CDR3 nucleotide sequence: TGTGCCAGCAGCCAAATTAGACAGGGGAAGCAGTACTTC.

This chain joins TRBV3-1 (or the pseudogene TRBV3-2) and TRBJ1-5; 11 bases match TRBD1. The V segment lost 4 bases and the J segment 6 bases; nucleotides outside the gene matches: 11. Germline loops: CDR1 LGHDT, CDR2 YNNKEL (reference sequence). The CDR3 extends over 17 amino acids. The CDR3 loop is CASSRSGQGASGQPQHF. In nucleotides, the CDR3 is TGTGCCAGCAGCCGAAGTGGACAGGGGGCGTCAGGTCAGCCCCAGCATTTT.

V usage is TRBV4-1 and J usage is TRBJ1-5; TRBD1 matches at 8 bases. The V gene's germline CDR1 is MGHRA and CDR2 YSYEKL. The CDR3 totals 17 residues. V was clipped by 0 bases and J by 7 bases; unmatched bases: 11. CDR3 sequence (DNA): TGCGCCAGCAGCCAAGATTTTGTTCAGGGGGCATGGCAGCCCCAGCATTTT. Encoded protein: CASSQDFVQGAWQPQHF.

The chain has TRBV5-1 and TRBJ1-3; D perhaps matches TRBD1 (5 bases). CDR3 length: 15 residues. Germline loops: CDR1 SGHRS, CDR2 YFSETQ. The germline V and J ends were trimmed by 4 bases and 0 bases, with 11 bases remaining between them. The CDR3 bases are TGCGCCAGCAGCCGGGGGGGACGCTCTGGAAACACCATATATTTT. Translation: CASSRGGRSGNTIYF.

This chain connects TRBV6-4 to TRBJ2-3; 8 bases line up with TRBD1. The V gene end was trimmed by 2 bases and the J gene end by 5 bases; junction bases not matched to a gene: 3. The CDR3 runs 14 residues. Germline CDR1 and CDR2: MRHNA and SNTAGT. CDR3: CASSDRQGRDTQYF. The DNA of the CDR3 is TGTGCCAGCAGTGACCGACAGGGGCGAGATACGCAGTATTTT.

The chain's CDR3 is CASSRFGDTDTQYF. The CDR3 coding sequence is TGTGCCAGCAGTAGGTTCGGGGACACAGATACGCAGTATTTT. The chain employs TRBV6-5 and TRBJ2-3; possibly TRBD2 for D (5 bases). This CDR3 spans 14 amino acids. Trimming removed 5 bases from V and 2 bases from J, with 11 bases in between. Germline assignment: CDR1 MNHEY and CDR2 SVGAGI.

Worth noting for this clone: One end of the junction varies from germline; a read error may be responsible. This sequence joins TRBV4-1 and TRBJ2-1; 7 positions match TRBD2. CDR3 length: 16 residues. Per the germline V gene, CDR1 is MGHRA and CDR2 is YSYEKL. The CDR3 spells CASSQDAGVTYNEQFF. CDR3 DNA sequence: TGCGCCAGCAGCCAAGACGCGGGGGTCACCTACAATGAACAGTTCTTC.

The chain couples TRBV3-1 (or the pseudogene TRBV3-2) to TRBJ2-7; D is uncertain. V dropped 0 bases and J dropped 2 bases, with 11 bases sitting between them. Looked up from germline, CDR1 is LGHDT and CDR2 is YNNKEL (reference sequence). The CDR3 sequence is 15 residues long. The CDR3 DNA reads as TGTGCCAGCAGCCAAGACCCTCTGGCACCCTACGAGCAGTACTTC. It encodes CASSQDPLAPYEQYF.

The CDR3 spells CASRYRGATDTQYF. The CDR3 DNA reads as TGCGCCAGCAGATACAGGGGAGCCACAGATACGCAGTATTTT. The V call is TRBV4-3, the J call TRBJ2-3, with 7 nucleotides matching TRBD1. Germline V gene lookup returns CDR1 LGHNA and CDR2 YSLEER. V trimming: 6 bases; J trimming: 2 bases; junction bases outside the gene matches: 5. The CDR3 is 14 amino acids.

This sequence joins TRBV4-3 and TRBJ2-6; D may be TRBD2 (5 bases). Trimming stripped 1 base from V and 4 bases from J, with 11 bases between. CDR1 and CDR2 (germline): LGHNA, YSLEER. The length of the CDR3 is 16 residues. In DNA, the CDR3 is TGCGCCAGCAGCCAAGGACGGGATTCGGGGGCCAACGTCCTGACTTTC. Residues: CASSQGRDSGANVLTF.

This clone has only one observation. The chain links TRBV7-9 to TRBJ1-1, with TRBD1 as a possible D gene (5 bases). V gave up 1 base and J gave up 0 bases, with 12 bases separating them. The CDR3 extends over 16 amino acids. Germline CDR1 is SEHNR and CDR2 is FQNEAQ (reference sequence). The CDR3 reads CASSLDSRAMNTEAFF. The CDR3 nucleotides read TGTGCCAGCAGCTTAGACTCCAGGGCGATGAACACTGAAGCTTTCTTT.

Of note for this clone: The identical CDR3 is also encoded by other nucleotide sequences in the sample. CDR3 residues: CASSLGGGYGYTF. CDR3 coding DNA: TGTGCCAGCAGTTTAGGGGGCGGCTATGGCTACACCTTC. This sequence joins TRBV27 and TRBJ1-2, with a tentative D call TRBD1 (6 bases). Between the trimmed V and J ends, which lost 2 bases and 4 bases, there was a span of 8 bases. Germline lookup yields CDR1 MNHEY and CDR2 SMNVEV (reference sequence). CDR3 length: 13 amino acids.

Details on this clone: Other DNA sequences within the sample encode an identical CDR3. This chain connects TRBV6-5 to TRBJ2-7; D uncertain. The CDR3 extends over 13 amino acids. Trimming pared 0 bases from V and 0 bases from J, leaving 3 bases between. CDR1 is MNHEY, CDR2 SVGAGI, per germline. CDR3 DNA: TGTGCCAGCAGTTACTCCCGCTCCTACGAGCAGTACTTC. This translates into CASSYSRSYEQYF.

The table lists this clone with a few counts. Here the CDR3 reads CASSLGAGAINEQFF. In nucleotides, the CDR3 is TGCGCCAGCAGCTTGGGAGCGGGGGCTATCAATGAGCAGTTCTTC. The genes are TRBV5-1 and TRBJ2-1, with 8 nucleotides matching TRBD2. The trim removed 0 bases at V and 6 bases at J, leaving 5 bases unmatched. This CDR3 spans 15 amino acids. Germline CDR1 SGHRS, CDR2 YFSETQ.

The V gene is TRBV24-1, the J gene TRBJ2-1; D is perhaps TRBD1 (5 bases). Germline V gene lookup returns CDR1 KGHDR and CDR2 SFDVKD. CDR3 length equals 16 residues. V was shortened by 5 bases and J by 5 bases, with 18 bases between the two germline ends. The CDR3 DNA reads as TGTGCCACCAGTGGCCCTCAGGGCAATGAAAACAATGAGCAGTTCTTC. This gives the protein CATSGPQGNENNEQFF.

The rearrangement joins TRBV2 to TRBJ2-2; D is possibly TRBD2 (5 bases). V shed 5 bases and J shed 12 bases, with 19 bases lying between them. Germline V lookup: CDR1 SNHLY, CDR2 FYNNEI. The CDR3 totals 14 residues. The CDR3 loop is CASSSVPPPGKLFF. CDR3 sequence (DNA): TGTGCCAGCAGTAGTGTCCCCCCTCCGGGGAAGCTGTTTTTT.

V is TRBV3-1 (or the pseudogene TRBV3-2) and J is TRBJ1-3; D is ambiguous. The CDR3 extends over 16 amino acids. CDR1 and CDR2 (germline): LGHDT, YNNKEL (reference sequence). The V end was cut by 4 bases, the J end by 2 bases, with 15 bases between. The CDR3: CASSPRVSVPGNTIYF. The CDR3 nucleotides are TGTGCCAGCAGCCCGAGAGTTAGCGTCCCTGGAAACACCATATATTTT.